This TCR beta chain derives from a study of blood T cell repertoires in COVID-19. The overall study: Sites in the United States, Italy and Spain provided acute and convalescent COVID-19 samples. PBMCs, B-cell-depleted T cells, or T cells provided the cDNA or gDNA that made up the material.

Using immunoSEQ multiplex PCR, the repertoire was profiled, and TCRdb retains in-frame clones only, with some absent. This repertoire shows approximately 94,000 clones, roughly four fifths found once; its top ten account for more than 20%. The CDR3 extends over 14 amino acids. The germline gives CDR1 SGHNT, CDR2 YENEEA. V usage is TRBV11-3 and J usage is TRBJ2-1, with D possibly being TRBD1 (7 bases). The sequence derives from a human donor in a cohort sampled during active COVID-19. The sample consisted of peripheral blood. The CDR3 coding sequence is TGTGCGAGCGCCCAGGGGGGCTCCTACAATGAGCAGTTCTTC. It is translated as CASAQGGSYNEQFF.